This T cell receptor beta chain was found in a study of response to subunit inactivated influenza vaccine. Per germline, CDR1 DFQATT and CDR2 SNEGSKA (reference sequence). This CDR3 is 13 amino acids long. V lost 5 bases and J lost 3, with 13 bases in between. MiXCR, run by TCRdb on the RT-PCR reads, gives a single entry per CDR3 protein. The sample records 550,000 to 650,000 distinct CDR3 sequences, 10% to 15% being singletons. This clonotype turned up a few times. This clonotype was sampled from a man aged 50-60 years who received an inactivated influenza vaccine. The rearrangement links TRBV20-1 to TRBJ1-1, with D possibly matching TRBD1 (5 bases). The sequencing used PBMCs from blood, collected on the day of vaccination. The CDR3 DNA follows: TGCAGTGCTGAGGGGAATATGGACACTGAAGCTTTCTTT. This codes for CSAEGNMDTEAFF.